This T cell receptor beta chain was observed in a study of breast tumors, draining lymph nodes, adjacent tissues. This clonotype was recorded at least ten times. Antigen unknown. The J segment lost 8 bases and the V segment lost 2 bases, leaving 7 bases of the junction unmatched. CDR1 and CDR2 (germline): SGHRS, YFSETQ. This CDR3 is built from 15 residues. One entry per CDR3 protein results from TCRdb running MiXCR on the multiplex PCR reads. Of 200,000 to 250,000 distinct CDR3 sequences in the sample, under 35% are singletons; the top ten hold approximately 3.6%. Samples came from axillary lymph nodes draining the breast cancer. Findings and limits, study-wide: Tumors had less TCR diversity than lymph nodes, more than nontumor tissue. Most tumor T cells seemingly derive from lymph node, then expand in tumor. Luminal-like breast cancer showed significantly higher tumor–nontumor repertoire similarity than basal-like. That most tumor T cells come from lymph nodes remained unproven.

What was sequenced was axillary lymph node tissue. This chain joins TRBV5-1 and TRBJ1-4, with 9 nucleotides matching TRBD1. This clonotype originated in a female donor with breast cancer. Some clones in this sample may be carry-over from other donors' samples. CDR3: CASSFDGTGPEKLFF. In DNA, the CDR3 is TGCGCCAGCAGCTTTGACGGGACAGGGCCCGAAAAACTGTTTTTT.